This entry is about one T cell receptor (beta chain). This clone may be a read error of a much larger clone one base away. The data are from a study of low-dose radiotherapy and immunotherapy resistance in tumors. Study in general: Every two weeks, cyclophosphamide 200 mg/m2 was infused one day before radiation plus immunotherapy.

CDR3 length equals 16 residues. Per germline, CDR1 LGHNA and CDR2 YSLEER. TRAV and TRBV primers primed cDNA for both TCRalpha and TCRbeta. With a constant-region primer and a V-primer adapter, TCRs were subjected to roughly 20 PCR cycles of amplification. Using its own MiXCR run on the reads, TCRdb lists one record per CDR3 protein. The sample lists tens of thousands of distinct CDR3 sequences; 31% were seen once. Sample time point: before trial treatment. The chain links TRBV4-3 to TRBJ2-3, with D unclear. Sequencing was performed on PBMCs, taken before treatment. The clonotype was recovered from a female donor with ovarian cancer. In DNA form, the CDR3 reads TGCGCCAGCAGCCAAGTACAGTCAGTCTACACAGATACGCACTATTTT. This encodes CASSQVQSVYTDTHYF.